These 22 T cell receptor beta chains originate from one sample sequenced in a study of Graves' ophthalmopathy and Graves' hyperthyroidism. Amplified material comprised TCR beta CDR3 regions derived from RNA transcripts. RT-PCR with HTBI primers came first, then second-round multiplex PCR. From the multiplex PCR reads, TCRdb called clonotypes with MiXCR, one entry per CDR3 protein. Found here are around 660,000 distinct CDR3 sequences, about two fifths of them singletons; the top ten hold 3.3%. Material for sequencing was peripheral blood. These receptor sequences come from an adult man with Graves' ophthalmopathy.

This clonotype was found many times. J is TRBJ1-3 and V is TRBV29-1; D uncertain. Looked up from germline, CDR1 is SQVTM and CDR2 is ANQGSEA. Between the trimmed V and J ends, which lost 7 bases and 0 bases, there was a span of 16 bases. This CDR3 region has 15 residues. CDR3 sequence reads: CSARLSGSSGNTIYF. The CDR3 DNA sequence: TGCAGCGCCCGATTGTCCGGGAGCTCTGGAAACACCATATATTTT.

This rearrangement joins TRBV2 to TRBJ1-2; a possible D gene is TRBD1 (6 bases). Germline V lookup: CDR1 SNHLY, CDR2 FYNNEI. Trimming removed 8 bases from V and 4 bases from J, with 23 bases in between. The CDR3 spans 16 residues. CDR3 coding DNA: TGTGCCAGCCTTAGGGGGACTCGGACGCAGGGCTATGGCTACACCTTC. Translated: CASLRGTRTQGYGYTF.

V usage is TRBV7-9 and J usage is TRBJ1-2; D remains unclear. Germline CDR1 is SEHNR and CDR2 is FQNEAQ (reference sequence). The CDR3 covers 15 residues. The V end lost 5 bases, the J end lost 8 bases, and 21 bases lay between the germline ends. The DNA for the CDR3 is TGTGCCAGCAGCCACAACCGTTACGAGGGAAAAGGCTACACCTTC. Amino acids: CASSHNRYEGKGYTF. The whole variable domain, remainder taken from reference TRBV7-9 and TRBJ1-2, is DTGVSQNPRHKITKRGQNVTFRCDPISEHNRLYWYRQTLGQGPEFLTYFQNEAQLEKSRLLSDRFSAERPKGSFSTLEIQRTEQGDSAMYLCASSHNRYEGKGYTFGSGTRLTVV.

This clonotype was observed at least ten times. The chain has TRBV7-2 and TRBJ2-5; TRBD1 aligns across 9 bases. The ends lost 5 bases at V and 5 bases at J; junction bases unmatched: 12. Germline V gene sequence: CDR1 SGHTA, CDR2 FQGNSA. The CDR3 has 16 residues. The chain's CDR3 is CASSPPGTGREETQYF. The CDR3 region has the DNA TGTGCCAGCAGCCCTCCGGGGACAGGGAGGGAGGAGACCCAGTACTTC.

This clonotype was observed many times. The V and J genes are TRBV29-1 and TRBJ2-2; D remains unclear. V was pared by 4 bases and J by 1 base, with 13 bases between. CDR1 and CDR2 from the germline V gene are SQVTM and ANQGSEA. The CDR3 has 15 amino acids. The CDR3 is CSVGGPAENTGELFF. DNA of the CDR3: TGCAGCGTTGGCGGTCCAGCCGAGAACACCGGGGAGCTGTTTTTT.

The CDR3: CASSRTGLTYGYTF. CDR3 in DNA: TGTGCCAGCAGCCGGACAGGCTTAACCTATGGCTACACCTTC. The chain employs TRBV5-6 and TRBJ1-2; TRBD1 aligns across 7 bases. This CDR3 region has 14 residues. Trimming removed 4 bases from V and 4 bases from J; junction bases left unmatched: 7. The germline V gene has CDR1 SGHDT and CDR2 YYEEEE. The variable domain in full, with the rest retrieved from reference TRBV5-6 and TRBJ1-2, is DAGVTQSPTHLIKTRGQQVTLRCSPKSGHDTVSWYQQALGQGPQFIFQYYEEEERQRGNFPDRFSGHQFPNYSSELNVNALLLGDSALYLCASSRTGLTYGYTFGSGTRLTVV.

CDR3 DNA sequence: TGCAGCGTTGGGACAGGGATAAATGAAAAACTGTTTTTT. This sequence encodes CSVGTGINEKLFF. The chain uses TRBV29-1 and TRBJ1-4, with 8 bases lining up with TRBD1. The germline V gene encodes CDR1 SQVTM and CDR2 ANQGSEA. Germline trimming cut 4 bases from V and 5 bases from J; bases unmatched to any gene: 3. The CDR3 has 13 amino acids.

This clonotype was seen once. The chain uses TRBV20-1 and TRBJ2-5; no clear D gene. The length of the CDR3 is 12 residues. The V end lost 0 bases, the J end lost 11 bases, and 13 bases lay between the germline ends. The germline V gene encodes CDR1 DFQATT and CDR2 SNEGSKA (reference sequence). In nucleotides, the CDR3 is TGCAGTGCTAGAGATCGCACAGATACGCAGTACTTC. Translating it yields CSARDRTDTQYF.

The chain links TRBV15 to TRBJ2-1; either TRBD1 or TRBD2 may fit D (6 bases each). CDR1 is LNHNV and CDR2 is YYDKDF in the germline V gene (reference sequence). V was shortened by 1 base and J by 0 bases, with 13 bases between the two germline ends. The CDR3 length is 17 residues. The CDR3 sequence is CATSRARGSGSYNEQFF. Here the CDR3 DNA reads TGTGCCACCAGCAGAGCCAGGGGTAGCGGCTCCTACAATGAGCAGTTCTTC.

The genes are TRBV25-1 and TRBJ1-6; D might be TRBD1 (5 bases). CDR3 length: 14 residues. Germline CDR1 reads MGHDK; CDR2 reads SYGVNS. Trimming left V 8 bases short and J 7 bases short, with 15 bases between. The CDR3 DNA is TGTGCCAGCTGTTCATGGGGACCGAATTCACCCCTCCACTTT. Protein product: CASCSWGPNSPLHF.

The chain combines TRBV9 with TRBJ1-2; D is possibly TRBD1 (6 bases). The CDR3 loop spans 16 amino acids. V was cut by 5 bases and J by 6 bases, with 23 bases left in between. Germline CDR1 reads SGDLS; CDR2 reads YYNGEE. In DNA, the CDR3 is TGTGCCAGCAGTCTACAGAGGGGGGACGGGGAGAATGGCTACACCTTC. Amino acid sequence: CASSLQRGDGENGYTF.

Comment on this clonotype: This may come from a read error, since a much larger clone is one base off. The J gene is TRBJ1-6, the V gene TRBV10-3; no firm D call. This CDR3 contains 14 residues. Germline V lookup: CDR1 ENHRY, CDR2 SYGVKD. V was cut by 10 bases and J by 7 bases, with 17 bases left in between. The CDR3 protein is CASGKELPNSPLHF. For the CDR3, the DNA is TGTGCCAGCGGGAAGGAACTGCCCAATTCACCCCTCCACTTT.

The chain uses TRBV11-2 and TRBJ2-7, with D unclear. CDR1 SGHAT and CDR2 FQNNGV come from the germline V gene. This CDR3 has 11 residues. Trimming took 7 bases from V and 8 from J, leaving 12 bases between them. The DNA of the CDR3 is TGTGCCAGCAAGGAGCAGACGCAGCAGTACTTC. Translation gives CASKEQTQQYF.

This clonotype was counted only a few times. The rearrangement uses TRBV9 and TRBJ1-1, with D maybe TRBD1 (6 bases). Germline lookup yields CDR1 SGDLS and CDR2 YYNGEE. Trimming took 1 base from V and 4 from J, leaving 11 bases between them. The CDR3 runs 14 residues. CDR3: CASSVQGSGTEAFF. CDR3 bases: TGTGCCAGCAGCGTACAGGGGTCTGGCACTGAAGCTTTCTTT.

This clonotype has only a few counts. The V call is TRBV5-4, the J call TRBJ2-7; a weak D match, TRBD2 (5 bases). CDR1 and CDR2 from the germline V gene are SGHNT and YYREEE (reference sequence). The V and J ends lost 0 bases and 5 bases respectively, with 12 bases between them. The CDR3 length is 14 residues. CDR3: CASSLAPSIHEQYF. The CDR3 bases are TGTGCCAGCAGCTTGGCTCCTAGCATCCACGAGCAGTACTTC.

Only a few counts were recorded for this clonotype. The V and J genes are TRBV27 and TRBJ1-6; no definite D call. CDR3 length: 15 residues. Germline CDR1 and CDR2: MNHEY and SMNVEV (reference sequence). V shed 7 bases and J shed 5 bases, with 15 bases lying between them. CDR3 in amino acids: CASTFLNTNNSPLHF. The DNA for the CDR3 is TGTGCCAGCACCTTCCTCAACACCAATAATTCACCCCTCCACTTT.

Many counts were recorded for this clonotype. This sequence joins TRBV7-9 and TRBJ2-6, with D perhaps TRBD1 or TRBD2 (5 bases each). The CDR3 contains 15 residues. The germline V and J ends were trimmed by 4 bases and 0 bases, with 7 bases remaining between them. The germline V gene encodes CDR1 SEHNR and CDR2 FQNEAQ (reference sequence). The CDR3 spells CASSWGSSGANVLTF. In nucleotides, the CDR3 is TGTGCCAGCAGCTGGGGGAGCTCTGGGGCCAACGTCCTGACTTTC.

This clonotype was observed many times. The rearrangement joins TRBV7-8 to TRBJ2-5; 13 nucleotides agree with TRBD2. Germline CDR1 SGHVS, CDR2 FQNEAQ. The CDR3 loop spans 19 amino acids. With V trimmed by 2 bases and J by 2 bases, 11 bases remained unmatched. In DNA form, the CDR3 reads TGTGCCAGCAGCTTACCGGGACTAGCGGGACCGTCAATTCAAGAGACCCAGTACTTC. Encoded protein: CASSLPGLAGPSIQETQYF.

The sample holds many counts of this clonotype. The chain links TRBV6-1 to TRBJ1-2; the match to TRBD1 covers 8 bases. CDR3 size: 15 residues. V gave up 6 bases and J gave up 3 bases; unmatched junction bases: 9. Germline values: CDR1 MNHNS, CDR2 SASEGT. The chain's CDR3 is CASSKGQGSDYGYTF. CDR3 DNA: TGTGCCAGCAGCAAAGGACAGGGTTCCGACTATGGCTACACCTTC.

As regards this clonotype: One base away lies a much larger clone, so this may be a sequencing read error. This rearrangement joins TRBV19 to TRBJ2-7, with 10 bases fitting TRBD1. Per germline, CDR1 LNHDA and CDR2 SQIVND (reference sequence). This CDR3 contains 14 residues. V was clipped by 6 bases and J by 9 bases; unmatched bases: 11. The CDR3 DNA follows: TGTGCCAGTAGAATGACAGGGGGCATGGACGGGCAGTACTTC. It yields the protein CASRMTGGMDGQYF.

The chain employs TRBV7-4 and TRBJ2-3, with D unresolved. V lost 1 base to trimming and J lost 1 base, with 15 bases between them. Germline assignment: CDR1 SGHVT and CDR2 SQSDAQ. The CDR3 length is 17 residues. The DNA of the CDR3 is TGTGCCAGCAGCTTAGGTACCCACCGTGGGCGCACAGATACGCAGTATTTT. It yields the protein CASSLGTHRGRTDTQYF.

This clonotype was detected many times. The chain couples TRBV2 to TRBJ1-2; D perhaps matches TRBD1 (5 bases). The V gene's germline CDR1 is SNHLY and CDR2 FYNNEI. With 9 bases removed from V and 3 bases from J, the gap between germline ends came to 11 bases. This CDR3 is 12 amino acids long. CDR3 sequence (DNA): TGTGCCAGGACAGACTCACACTATGGCTACACCTTC. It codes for CARTDSHYGYTF. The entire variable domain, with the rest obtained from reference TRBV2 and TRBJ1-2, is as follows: EPEVTQTPSHQVTQMGQEVILRCVPISNHLYFYWYRQILGQKVEFLVSFYNNEISEKSEIFDDQFSVERPDGSNFTLKIRSTKLEDSAMYFCARTDSHYGYTFGSGTRLTVV.